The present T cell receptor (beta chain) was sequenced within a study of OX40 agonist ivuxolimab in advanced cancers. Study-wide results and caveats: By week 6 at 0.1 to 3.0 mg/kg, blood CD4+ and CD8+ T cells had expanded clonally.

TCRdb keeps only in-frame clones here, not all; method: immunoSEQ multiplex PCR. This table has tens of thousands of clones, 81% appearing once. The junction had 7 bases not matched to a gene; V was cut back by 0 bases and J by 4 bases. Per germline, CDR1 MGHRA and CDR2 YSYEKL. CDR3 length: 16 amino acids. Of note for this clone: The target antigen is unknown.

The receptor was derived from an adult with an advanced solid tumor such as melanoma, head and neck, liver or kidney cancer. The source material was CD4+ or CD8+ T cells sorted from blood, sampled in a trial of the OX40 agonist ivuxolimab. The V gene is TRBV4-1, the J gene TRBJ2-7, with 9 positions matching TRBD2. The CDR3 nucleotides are TGCGCCAGCAGCCAAGATCTTAGGCGGGAGGGTTACGAGCAGTACTTC. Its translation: CASSQDLRREGYEQYF.